The entry below gives a single TCR beta chain sequence along with its context. The data were taken from a study of control samples from healthy donors and cancer patients. Germline values: CDR1 MNHNY, CDR2 SVGAGI (reference sequence). This CDR3 spans 12 amino acids. Deletions cut 6 bases from V and 4 bases from J, with 9 bases between. Sequencing was performed with immunoSEQ multiplex PCR; in TCRdb, only in-frame clones are kept and a portion is missing. This repertoire shows more than 140,000 clones, 85% to 95% found once; its top ten account for roughly 13%. The sequenced material came from blood. V is TRBV6-6 and J is TRBJ2-5; a weak D match, TRBD1 (6 bases). The sequence derives from a man aged 35-49 years in good health. The CDR3 sequence is CASSWGPETQYF. CDR3 DNA: TGTGCCAGCAGCTGGGGGCCAGAGACCCAGTACTTC.